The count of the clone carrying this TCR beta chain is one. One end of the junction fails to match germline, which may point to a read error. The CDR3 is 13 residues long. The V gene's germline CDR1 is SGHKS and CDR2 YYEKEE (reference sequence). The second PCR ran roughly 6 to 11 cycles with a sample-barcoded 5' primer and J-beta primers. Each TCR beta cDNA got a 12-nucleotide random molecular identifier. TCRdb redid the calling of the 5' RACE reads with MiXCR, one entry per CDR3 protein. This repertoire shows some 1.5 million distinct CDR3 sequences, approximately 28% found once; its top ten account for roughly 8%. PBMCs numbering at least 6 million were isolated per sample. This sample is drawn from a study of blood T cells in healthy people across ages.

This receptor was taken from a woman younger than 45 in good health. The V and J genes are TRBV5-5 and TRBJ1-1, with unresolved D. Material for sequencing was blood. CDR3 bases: TGTACCAGCAGCTTGGTAGAGATCACTGAAGCTTTCTTT. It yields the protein CTSSLVEITEAFF.